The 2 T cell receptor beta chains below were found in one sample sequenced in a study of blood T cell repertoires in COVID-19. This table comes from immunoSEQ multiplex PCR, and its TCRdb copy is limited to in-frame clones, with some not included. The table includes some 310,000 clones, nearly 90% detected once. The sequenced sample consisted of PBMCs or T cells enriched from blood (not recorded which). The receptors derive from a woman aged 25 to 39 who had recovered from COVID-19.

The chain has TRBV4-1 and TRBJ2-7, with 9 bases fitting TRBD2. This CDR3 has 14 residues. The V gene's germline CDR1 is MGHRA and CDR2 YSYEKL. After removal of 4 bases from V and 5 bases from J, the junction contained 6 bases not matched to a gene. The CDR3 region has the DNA TGCGCCAGCAGCCGTTCGCGGGAGGGCCACGAGCAGTACTTC. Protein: CASSRSREGHEQYF.

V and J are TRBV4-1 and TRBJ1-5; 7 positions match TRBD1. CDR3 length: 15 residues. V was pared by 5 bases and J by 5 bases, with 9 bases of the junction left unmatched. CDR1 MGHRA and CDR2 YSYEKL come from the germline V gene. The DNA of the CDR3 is TGCGCCAGCAGCTGGTGGACAGGAATCGATCAGCCCCAGCATTTT. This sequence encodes CASSWWTGIDQPQHF.